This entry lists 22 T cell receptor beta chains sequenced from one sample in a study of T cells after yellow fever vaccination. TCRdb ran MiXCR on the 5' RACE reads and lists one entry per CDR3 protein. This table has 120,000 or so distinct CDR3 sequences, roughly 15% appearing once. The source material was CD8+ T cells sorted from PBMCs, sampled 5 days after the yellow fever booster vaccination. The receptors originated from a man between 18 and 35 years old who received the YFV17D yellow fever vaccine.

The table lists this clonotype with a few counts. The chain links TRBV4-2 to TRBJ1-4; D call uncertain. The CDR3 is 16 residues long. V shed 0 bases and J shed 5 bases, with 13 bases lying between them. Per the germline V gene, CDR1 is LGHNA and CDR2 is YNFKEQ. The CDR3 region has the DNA TGTGCCAGCAGCCAAGATCGAGAAAGATGGAATGAAAAACTGTTTTTT. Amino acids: CASSQDRERWNEKLFF.

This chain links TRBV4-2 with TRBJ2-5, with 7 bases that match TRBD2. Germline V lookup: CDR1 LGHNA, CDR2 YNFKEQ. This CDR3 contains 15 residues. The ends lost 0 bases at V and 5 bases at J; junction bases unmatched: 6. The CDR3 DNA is TGTGCCAGCAGCCAAGATAGCGGGTGGCGGGAGACCCAGTACTTC. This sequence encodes CASSQDSGWRETQYF.

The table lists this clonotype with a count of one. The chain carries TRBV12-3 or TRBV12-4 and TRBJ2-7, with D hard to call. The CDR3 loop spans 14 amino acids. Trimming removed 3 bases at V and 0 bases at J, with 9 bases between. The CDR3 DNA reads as TGTGCCAGCAGTTTGGGCAGGATCTCCTACGAGCAGTACTTC. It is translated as CASSLGRISYEQYF.

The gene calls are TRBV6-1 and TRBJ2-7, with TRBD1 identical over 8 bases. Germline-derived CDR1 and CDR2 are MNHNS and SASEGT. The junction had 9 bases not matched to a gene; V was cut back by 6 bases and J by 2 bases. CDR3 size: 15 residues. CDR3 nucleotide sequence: TGTGCCAGCAGATATCAGGCAGGGGGCACCTACGAGCAGTACTTC. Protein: CASRYQAGGTYEQYF.

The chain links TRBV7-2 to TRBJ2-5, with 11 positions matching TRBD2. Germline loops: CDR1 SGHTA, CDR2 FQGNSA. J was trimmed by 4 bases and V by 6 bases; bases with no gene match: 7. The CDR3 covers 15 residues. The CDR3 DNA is TGTGCCAGCAGTCATAGCGGGGGGGCCGTAGAGACCCAGTACTTC. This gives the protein CASSHSGGAVETQYF. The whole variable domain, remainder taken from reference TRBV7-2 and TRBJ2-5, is GAGVSQSPSNKVTEKGKDVELRCDPISGHTALYWYRQSLGQGLEFLIYFQGNSAPDKSGLPSDRFSAERTGGSVSTLTIQRTQQEDSAVYLCASSHSGGAVETQYFGPGTRLLVL.

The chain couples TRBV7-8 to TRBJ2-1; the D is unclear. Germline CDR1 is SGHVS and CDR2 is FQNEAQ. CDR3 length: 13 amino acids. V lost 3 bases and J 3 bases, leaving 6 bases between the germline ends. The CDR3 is CASSLALYNEQFF. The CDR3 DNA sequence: TGTGCCAGCAGCTTGGCACTCTACAATGAGCAGTTCTTC. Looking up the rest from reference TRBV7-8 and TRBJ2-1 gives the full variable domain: GAGVSQSPRYKVAKRGQDVALRCDPISGHVSLFWYQQALGQGPEFLTYFQNEAQLDKSGLPSDRFFAERPEGSVSTLKIQRTQQEDSAVYLCASSLALYNEQFFGPGTRLTVL.

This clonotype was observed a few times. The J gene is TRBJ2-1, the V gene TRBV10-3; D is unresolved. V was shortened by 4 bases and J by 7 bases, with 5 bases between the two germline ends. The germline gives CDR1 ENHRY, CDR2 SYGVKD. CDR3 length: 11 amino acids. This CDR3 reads CAISVGNEQFF. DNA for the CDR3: TGTGCCATCAGTGTAGGGAATGAGCAGTTCTTC.

CDR3 sequence reads: CASSQGSRGLQETQYF. The CDR3 DNA reads as TGTGCCAGCAGCCAAGGTAGCCGGGGGCTCCAAGAGACCCAGTACTTC. This chain joins TRBV3-1 and TRBJ2-5; the D call may be TRBD1 or TRBD2 (6 bases each). Trimming pared 1 base from V and 1 base from J, leaving 13 bases between. Germline lookup yields CDR1 LGHDT and CDR2 YNNKEL (reference sequence). The CDR3 covers 16 residues.

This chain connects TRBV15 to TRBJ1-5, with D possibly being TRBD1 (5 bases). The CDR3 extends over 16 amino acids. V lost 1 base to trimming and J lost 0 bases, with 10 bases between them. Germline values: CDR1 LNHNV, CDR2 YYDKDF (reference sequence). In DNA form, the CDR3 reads TGTGCCACCAGCAGAGTGACAGTCTATAGCAATCAGCCCCAGCATTTT. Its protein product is CATSRVTVYSNQPQHF.

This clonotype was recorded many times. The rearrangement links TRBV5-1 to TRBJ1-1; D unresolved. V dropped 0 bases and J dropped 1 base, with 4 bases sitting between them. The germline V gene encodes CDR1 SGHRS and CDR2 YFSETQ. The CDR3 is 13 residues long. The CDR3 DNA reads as TGCGCCAGCAGCTTGGGAGCGAACACTGAAGCTTTCTTT. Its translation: CASSLGANTEAFF.

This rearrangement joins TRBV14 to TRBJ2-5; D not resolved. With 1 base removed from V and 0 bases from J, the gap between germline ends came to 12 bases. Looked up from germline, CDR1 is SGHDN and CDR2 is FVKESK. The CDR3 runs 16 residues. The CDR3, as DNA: TGTGCCAGCAGCCAAGTAGAAGGCAGGCACCAAGAGACCCAGTACTTC. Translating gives CASSQVEGRHQETQYF.

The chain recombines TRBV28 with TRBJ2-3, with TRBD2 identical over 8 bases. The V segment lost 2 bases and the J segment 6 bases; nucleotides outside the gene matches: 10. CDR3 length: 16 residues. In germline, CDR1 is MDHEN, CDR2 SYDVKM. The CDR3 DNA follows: TGTGCCAGCAGTTTAGGGTCCGGGGGGGCCTTGGATACGCAGTATTTT. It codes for CASSLGSGGALDTQYF.

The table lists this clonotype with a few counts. CDR3 coding DNA: TGCGCCAGCAGCCAAGCGTATAGCCTCCCCTACGAGCAGTACTTC. Translating it yields CASSQAYSLPYEQYF. The chain is built from TRBV4-3 and TRBJ2-7; D unresolved. This CDR3 contains 15 residues. Germline-derived CDR1 and CDR2 are LGHNA and YSLEER. V was cut by 1 base and J by 2 bases, with 12 bases left in between.

CDR3 DNA: TGCGCCAGCAGCCATGAGACAGGGTTTTACGAGCAGTACGTC. It is translated as CASSHETGFYEQYV. This chain uses TRBV4-1 with TRBJ2-7; 7 bases fit TRBD1. This CDR3 contains 14 residues. With 3 bases clipped from V and 4 bases from J, the junction kept 6 bases outside the gene matches. Germline V gene sequence: CDR1 MGHRA, CDR2 YSYEKL.

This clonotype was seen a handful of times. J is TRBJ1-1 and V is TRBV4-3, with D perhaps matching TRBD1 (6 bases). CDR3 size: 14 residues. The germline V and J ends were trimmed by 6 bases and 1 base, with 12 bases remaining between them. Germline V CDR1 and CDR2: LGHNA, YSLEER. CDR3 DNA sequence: TGCGCCAGCAGATTGGGGGGGCAGAACACTGAAGCTTTCTTT. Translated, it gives CASRLGGQNTEAFF.

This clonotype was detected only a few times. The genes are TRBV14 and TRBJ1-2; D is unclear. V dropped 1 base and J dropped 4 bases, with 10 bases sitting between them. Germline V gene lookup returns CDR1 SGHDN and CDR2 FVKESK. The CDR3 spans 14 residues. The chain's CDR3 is CASSQGWSGYGYTF. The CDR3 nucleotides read TGTGCCAGCAGCCAAGGGTGGAGCGGCTATGGCTACACCTTC.

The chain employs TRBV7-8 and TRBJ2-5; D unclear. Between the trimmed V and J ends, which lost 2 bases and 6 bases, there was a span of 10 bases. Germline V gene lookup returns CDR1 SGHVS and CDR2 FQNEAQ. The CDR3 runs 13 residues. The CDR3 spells CASSLYPDKTQYF. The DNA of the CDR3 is TGTGCCAGCAGCTTATATCCTGATAAGACCCAGTACTTC.

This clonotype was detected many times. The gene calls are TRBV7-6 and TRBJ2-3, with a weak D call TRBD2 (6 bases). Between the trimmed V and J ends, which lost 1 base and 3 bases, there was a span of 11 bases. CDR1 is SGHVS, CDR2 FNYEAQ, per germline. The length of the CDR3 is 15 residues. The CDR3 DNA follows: TGTGCCAGCAGCTTAGTTACTAGCCGAACAGATACGCAGTATTTT. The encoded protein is CASSLVTSRTDTQYF.

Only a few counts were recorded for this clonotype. DNA for the CDR3: TGTGCCAGCAGCCCCCCTCGGGGGAACACCGGGGAGCTGTTTTTT. This translates into CASSPPRGNTGELFF. The V and J genes are TRBV9 and TRBJ2-2; D perhaps matches TRBD2 (5 bases). The CDR3 covers 15 residues. Germline CDR1 SGDLS, CDR2 YYNGEE. Trimming stripped 4 bases from V and 1 base from J, with 11 bases between. The complete variable domain, with remaining parts taken from reference TRBV9 and TRBJ2-2, reads DSGVTQTPKHLITATGQRVTLRCSPRSGDLSVYWYQQSLDQGLQFLIQYYNGEERAKGNILERFSAQQFPDLHSELNLSSLELGDSALYFCASSPPRGNTGELFFGEGSRLTVL.

This CDR3 is CASRTGTGVYEQYF. CDR3 nucleotides: TGTGCCAGCAGGACCGGGACAGGGGTCTACGAGCAGTACTTC. V and J are TRBV12-3 or TRBV12-4 and TRBJ2-7; 10 nucleotides align to TRBD1. After removal of 6 bases from V and 3 bases from J, the junction contained 5 bases not matched to a gene. The CDR3 is 14 residues long.

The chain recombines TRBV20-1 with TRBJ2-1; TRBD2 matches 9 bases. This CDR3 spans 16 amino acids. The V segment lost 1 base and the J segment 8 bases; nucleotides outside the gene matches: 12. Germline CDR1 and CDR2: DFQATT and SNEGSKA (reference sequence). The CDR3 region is CSARGIGAGGRDEQFF. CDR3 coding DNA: TGCAGTGCTAGAGGAATAGGCGCGGGGGGGCGCGATGAGCAGTTCTTC.

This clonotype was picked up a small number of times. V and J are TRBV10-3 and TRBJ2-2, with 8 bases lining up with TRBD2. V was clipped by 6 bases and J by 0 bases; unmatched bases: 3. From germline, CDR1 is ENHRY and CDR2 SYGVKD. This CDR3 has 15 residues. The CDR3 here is CAIRAGGANTGELFF. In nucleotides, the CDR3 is TGTGCCATCAGGGCCGGGGGGGCGAACACCGGGGAGCTGTTTTTT.